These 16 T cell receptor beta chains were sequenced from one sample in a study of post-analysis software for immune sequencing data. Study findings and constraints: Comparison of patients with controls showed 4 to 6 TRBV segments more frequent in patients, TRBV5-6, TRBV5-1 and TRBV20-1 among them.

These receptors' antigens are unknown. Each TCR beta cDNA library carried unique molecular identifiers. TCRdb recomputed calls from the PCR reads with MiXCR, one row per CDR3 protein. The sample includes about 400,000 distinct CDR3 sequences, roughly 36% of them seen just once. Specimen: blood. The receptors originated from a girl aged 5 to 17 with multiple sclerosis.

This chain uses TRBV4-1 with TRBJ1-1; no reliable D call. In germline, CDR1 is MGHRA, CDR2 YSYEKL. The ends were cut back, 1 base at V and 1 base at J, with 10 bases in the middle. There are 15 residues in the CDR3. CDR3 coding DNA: TGCGCCAGCAGCCAAGCCTCAGTGGGGAACACTGAAGCTTTCTTT. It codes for CASSQASVGNTEAFF.

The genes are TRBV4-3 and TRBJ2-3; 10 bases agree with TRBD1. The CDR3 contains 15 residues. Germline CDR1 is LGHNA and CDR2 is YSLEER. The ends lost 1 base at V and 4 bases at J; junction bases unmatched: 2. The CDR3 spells CASSQGDRGSDTQYF. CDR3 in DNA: TGCGCCAGCAGCCAAGGGGACAGGGGATCAGATACGCAGTATTTT.

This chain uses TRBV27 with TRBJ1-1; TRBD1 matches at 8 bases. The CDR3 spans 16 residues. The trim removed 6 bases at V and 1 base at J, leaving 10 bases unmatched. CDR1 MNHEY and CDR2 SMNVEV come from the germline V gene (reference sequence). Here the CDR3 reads CASSNIAGGRNTEAFF. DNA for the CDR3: TGTGCCAGCAGCAACATAGCAGGGGGCCGGAACACTGAAGCTTTCTTT.

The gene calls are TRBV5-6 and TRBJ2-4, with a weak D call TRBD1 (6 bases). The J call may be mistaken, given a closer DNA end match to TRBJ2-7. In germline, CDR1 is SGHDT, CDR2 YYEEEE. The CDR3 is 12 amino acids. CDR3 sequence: CASSQGKGEQYF. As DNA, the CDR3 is TGTGCCAGCAGCCAGGGGAAAGGCGAGCAGTACTTC.

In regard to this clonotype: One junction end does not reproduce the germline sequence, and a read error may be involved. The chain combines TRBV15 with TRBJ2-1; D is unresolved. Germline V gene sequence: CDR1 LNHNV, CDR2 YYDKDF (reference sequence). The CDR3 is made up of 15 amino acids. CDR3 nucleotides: TGTGCCACCAACAGAGGCACAGTCCCCTACAATGAGCAGTTCTTC. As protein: CATNRGTVPYNEQFF.

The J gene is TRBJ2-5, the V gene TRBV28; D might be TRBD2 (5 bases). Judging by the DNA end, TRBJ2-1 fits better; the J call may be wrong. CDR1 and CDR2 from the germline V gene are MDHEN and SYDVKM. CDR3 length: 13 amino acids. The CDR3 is CASRPTWGETQFF. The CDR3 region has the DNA TGTGCCAGCAGGCCAACCTGGGGAGAGACCCAGTTCTTC.

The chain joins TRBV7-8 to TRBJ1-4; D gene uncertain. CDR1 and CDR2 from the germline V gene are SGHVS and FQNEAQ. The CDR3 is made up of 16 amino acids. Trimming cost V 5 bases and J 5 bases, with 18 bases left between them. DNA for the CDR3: TGTGCCAGCAGCCAGGAGATAGGGTTGGCAAATGAAAAACTGTTTTTT. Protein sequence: CASSQEIGLANEKLFF.

CDR3 sequence reads: CASSIGGAETQYF. DNA of the CDR3: TGTGCCAGTAGTATCGGGGGCGCAGAGACCCAGTACTTC. V and J are TRBV19 and TRBJ2-5; D tentatively fits TRBD1 or TRBD2 (6 bases each). Trimming removed 3 bases from V and 4 bases from J, with 9 bases in between. The CDR3 is made up of 13 amino acids. The germline V gene has CDR1 LNHDA and CDR2 SQIVND (reference sequence).

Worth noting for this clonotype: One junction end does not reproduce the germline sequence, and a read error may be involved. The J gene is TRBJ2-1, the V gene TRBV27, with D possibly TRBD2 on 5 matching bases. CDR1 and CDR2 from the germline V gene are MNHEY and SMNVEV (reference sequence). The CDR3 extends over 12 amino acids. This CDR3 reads CAGSPGVGEQFF. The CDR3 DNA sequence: TGTGCCGGCAGCCCCGGGGTAGGGGAGCAGTTCTTC.

This chain's CDR3 is CASSFRPGDAYGYTF. CDR3 bases: TGCGCCAGCAGCTTTAGGCCAGGGGACGCCTATGGCTACACCTTC. The rearrangement links TRBV5-1 to TRBJ1-2, with a possible D match to TRBD1 (6 bases). This CDR3 has 15 residues. Germline CDR1 is SGHRS and CDR2 is YFSETQ. V lost 2 bases and J lost 4, with 15 bases in between. The entire variable domain, with the rest obtained from reference TRBV5-1 and TRBJ1-2, is as follows: KAGVTQTPRYLIKTRGQQVTLSCSPISGHRSVSWYQQTPGQGLQFLFEYFSETQRNKGNFPGRFSGRQFSNSRSEMNVSTLELGDSALYLCASSFRPGDAYGYTFGSGTRLTVV.

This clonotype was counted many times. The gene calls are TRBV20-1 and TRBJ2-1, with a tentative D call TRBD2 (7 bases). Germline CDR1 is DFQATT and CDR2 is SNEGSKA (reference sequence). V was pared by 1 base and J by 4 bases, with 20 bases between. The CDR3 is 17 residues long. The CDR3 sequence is CSARAPWGGQAYNEQFF. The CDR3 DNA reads TGCAGTGCTAGAGCTCCTTGGGGGGGACAAGCATACAATGAGCAGTTCTTC.

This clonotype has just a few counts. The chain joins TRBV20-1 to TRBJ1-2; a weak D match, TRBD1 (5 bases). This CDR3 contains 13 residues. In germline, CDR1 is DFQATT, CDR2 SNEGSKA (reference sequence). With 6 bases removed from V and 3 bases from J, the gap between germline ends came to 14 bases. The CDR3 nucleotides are TGCAGTGCCAGCTTCGGGACCGACTATGGCTACACCTTC. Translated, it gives CSASFGTDYGYTF.

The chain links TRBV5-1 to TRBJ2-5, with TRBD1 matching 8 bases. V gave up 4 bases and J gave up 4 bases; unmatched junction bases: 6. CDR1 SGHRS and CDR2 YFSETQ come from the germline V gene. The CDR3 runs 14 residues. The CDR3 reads CASSDPRGPETQYF. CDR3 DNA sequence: TGCGCCAGCAGCGACCCCAGGGGGCCAGAGACCCAGTACTTC. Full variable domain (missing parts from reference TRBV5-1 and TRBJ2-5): KAGVTQTPRYLIKTRGQQVTLSCSPISGHRSVSWYQQTPGQGLQFLFEYFSETQRNKGNFPGRFSGRQFSNSRSEMNVSTLELGDSALYLCASSDPRGPETQYFGPGTRLLVL.

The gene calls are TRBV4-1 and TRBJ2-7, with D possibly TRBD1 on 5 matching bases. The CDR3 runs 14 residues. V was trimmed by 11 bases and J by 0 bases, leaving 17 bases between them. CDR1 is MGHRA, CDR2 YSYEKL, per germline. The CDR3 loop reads CAGARTVSSYEQYF. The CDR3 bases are TGCGCCGGGGCCCGGACGGTGAGCTCCTACGAGCAGTACTTC.

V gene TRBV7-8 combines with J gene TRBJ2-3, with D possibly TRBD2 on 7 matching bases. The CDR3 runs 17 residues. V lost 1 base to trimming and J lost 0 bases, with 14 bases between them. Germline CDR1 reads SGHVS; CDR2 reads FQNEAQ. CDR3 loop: CASSLGVGGPSTDTQYF. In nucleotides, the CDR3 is TGTGCCAGCAGCTTAGGAGTGGGGGGGCCGAGCACAGATACGCAGTATTTT.

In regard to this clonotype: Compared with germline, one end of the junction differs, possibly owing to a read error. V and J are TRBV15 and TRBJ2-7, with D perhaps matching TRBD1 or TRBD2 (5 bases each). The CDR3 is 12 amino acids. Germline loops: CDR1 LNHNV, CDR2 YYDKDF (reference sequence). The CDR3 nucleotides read TGTGCCACCAGCAGAGATACGGGGACCCAGCACTTC. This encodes CATSRDTGTQHF.